The clone carrying this T cell receptor (beta chain) has a single count. This specimen belongs to a study of control samples from healthy donors and cancer patients. The repertoire was sequenced with immunoSEQ multiplex PCR; TCRdb's copy has only in-frame clones and lacks some. The table has about 190,000 clones, about nine tenths seen once. The V end was cut by 6 bases, the J end by 7 bases, with 18 bases between. CDR1 is MNHEY and CDR2 is SVGAGI in the germline V gene. CDR3 length equals 14 residues. This chain connects TRBV6-5 to TRBJ1-2, with no clear D. Specimen: blood. The origin of this receptor is a man aged 30-40 years in good health. This chain's CDR3 is CASSVTSSWGGYTF. The CDR3 bases are TGTGCCAGCAGCGTCACCTCCTCTTGGGGTGGCTACACCTTC.